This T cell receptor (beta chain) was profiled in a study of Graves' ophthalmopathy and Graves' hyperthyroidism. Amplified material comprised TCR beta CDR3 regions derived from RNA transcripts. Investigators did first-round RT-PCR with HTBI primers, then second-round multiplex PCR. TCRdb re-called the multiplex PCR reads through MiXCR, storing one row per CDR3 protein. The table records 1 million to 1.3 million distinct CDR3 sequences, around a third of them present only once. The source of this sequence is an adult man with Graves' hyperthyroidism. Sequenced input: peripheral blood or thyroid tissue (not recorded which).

The CDR3 coding sequence is TGTGCCAGCAGCCCTCGGGCACCCTACGAGCAGTACTTC. Amino acid sequence: CASSPRAPYEQYF. The rearrangement uses TRBV12-3 or TRBV12-4 and TRBJ2-7; D gene unclear. V was cut by 6 bases and J by 2 bases, with 11 bases left in between. This CDR3 contains 13 residues.